The clone carrying this T cell receptor beta chain came up many times. The data originate from a study of response to subunit inactivated influenza vaccine. TCRdb re-called the RT-PCR reads with MiXCR, one entry per CDR3 protein. The table lists some 480,000 distinct CDR3 sequences, roughly 9.7% of them singletons. Germline assignment: CDR1 MNHEY and CDR2 SMNVEV (reference sequence). Between the trimmed V and J ends, which lost 5 bases and 4 bases, there was a span of 18 bases. The CDR3 is made up of 16 amino acids. This receptor was obtained from a man between 50 and 59 years old who received an inactivated influenza vaccine. The J gene is TRBJ1-3, the V gene TRBV27; D perhaps matches TRBD1 (5 bases). The sequences come from PBMCs from blood, collected about 6 weeks after vaccination. In DNA, the CDR3 is TGTGCCAGCAGTCCTATTCCAGGGTCATCAGGAAACACCATATATTTT. It encodes CASSPIPGSSGNTIYF.